A selection of T cell receptor beta chains follows, all from one sample in a study of T cell changes during pregnancy in multiple sclerosis. The data were produced by immunoSEQ multiplex PCR, yet TCRdb's version contains in-frame clones alone and is incomplete. Altogether tens of thousands of clones are present, roughly 94% being singletons, with the ten largest covering 0.12% to 0.15%. The input for sequencing was CD4+ T cells from peripheral blood mononuclear cells, taken after pregnancy. Every receptor here comes from a female donor with multiple sclerosis, enrolled in a pregnancy study. CDR3s include the opening cysteine and the closing phenylalanine or tryptophan. A D gene is named only where the DNA matches it firmly. Not all rows give a size; the values are once, few, many and, for expanded clones, a class.

V gene	J gene	clone size	D gene	CDR3 length	CDR3 DNA	CDR3 protein
TRBV4-2	TRBJ1-1	.	TRBD1	19	TGTGCCAGCAGCCAAGACCTAGGGGGTAGGGGACAGGGGGTGGCTGAAGCTTTCTTT	CASSQDLGGRGQGVAEAFF
TRBV18	TRBJ2-1	.	TRBD2	18	TGTGCCAGCTCACTTCAGACTAGCGGGATAACTACCTACAATGAGCAGTTCTTC	CASSLQTSGITTYNEQFF
TRBV19	TRBJ2-3	.	TRBD2	17	TGTGCCAGTAGTATAGCCCGACTAGCGGGTAGCACAGATACGCAGTATTTT	CASSIARLAGSTDTQYF
TRBV23-1	TRBJ1-3	.	.	13	TGCGCCAGCAGTCAACCCTATGGAAACACCATATATTTT	CASSQPYGNTIYF
TRBV9	TRBJ2-3	.	TRBD2	13	TGTGCCAGCAGCGCGGGGGGGGTAGATACGCAGTATTTT	CASSAGGVDTQYF
TRBV30	TRBJ1-2	.	.	12	TGTGCCTGGAATGCTTGGCCATATGGCTACACCTTC	CAWNAWPYGYTF
TRBV5-4	TRBJ2-5	.	TRBD2	13	TGTGCCAGCAGCTTGGGAGGGGAGGGGACCCAGTACTTC	CASSLGGEGTQYF
TRBV30	TRBJ1-4	once	TRBD1	15	TGTGCCTGGACCGCGGACAGGGCGGTTGGTGAAAAACTGTTTTTT	CAWTADRAVGEKLFF
TRBV30	TRBJ1-4	.	.	18	TGTGCCTGGAGTGTACCTTGGAAGGGGTTATCAACTAATGAAAAACTGTTTTTT	CAWSVPWKGLSTNEKLFF
TRBV5-4	TRBJ1-2	.	.	15	TGTGCCAGCAACCCCTCGCCGGGTCAGAGCAATGGCTACACCTTC	CASNPSPGQSNGYTF
TRBV18	TRBJ2-2	.	TRBD1	16	TGTGCCAGCTCACCACTTCCGGGACAGGGATCCGGGGAGCTGTTTTTT	CASSPLPGQGSGELFF
TRBV28	TRBJ2-5	.	.	15	TGTGCCAGCAGCTTTGGGGCAGAGTACCAAGAGACCCAGTACTTC	CASSFGAEYQETQYF
TRBV5-4	TRBJ2-4	.	TRBD1	13	TGTGCCAGCAGCGCCCCGGGACAGAACATTCAGTACTTC	CASSAPGQNIQYF
TRBV7-9	TRBJ1-2	.	.	12	TGTGCCAGCAGCTTTAGTGGAGGTGGCTACACCTTC	CASSFSGGGYTF
TRBV6-5	TRBJ2-2	.	.	12	TGTGCCAGCAGTCTAAGCGGCGGGGAGCTGTTTTTT	CASSLSGGELFF
TRBV19	TRBJ2-7	once	TRBD1	15	TGTGCCAGTAGTATCGCCGGGACAGGCTCCTACGAGCAGTACTTC	CASSIAGTGSYEQYF
TRBV6-1	TRBJ2-1	once	TRBD2	14	TGTGCCAGCGTCAGACTAGCGTCAAACAATGAGCAGTTCTTC	CASVRLASNNEQFF
TRBV5-1	TRBJ2-7	.	TRBD2	15	TGCGCCAGCAGCTGGTATGAGCGGGGTACGGGCGAGCAGTACTTC	CASSWYERGTGEQYF
TRBV7-6	TRBJ1-1	once	.	14	TGTGCCAGCAGCTTAGCACAGGAGAACACTGAAGCTTTCTTT	CASSLAQENTEAFF
TRBV27	TRBJ2-7	.	TRBD2	14	TGTGCCAGCAGTGCGGTAGCGGGATCCTACGAGCAGTACTTC	CASSAVAGSYEQYF
TRBV27	TRBJ2-7	once	TRBD2	13	TGTGCCAGCAACGGACTAGCGGGATCCGAGCAGTACTTC	CASNGLAGSEQYF
TRBV18	TRBJ2-6	.	.	18	TGTGCCAGCTCACCACTACCAGGGTCGGGCTCTGGGGCCAACGTCCTGACTTTC	CASSPLPGSGSGANVLTF
TRBV27	TRBJ2-3	.	.	15	TGTGCCAGCAGTTTATCGGGGAGGCGGGGAGATACGCAGTATTTT	CASSLSGRRGDTQYF
TRBV9	TRBJ2-5	.	.	16	TGTGCCAGCAGCGTAGCCACGGGTAGCGGCCAAGAGACCCAGTACTTC	CASSVATGSGQETQYF
TRBV6-6	TRBJ1-1	once	.	14	TGTGCCAGCACTTTCAGGGTAATCGGCACTGAAGCTTTCTTT	CASTFRVIGTEAFF
TRBV15	TRBJ2-3	.	.	14	TGTGCCACCAGCAGAGATCCCCCGGCAGATACGCAGTATTTT	CATSRDPPADTQYF
TRBV7-9	TRBJ2-5	.	TRBD1	14	TGTGCCAGCAGCTTAGACAGGGGGCGAGAGACCCAGTACTTC	CASSLDRGRETQYF
TRBV7-9	TRBJ2-3	.	.	15	TGTGCCAGCAGCTTATTTGCGGGGTACACAGATACGCAGTATTTT	CASSLFAGYTDTQYF
TRBV4-3	TRBJ2-3	.	.	15	TGCGCCAGCAGCCCCGGGGGTAGCGCCACAGATACGCAGTATTTT	CASSPGGSATDTQYF
TRBV5-1	TRBJ2-3	.	.	16	TGCGCCAGCAGCTTGGGTGGTATAGCTCCCCCTGATACGCAGTATTTT	CASSLGGIAPPDTQYF
TRBV4-2	TRBJ2-2	.	TRBD1	17	TGTGCCAGCAGCCAAGCGGGACAGGGGCGTAACACCGGGGAGCTGTTTTTT	CASSQAGQGRNTGELFF
TRBV7-9	TRBJ2-1	.	TRBD1	14	TGTGCCAGCAGCTTAGGCAGGGGGCGGGATGAGCAGTTCTTC	CASSLGRGRDEQFF
TRBV14	TRBJ2-7	.	TRBD2	13	TGTGCCAGCAGCGTTGCGGGAGCCTACGAGCAGTACTTC	CASSVAGAYEQYF
TRBV7-9	TRBJ2-1	once	TRBD2	15	TGTGCCAGCAGCTTAAGGACTAGCTTGTACAATGAGCAGTTCTTC	CASSLRTSLYNEQFF
TRBV7-8	TRBJ2-5	.	TRBD1	11	TGTGCCATCCTCAGGGGGGAGACCCAGTACTTC	CAILRGETQYF
TRBV5-1	TRBJ2-7	.	TRBD2	14	TGCGCCAGCAGCTTACTAGCGGGAACCAACGAGCAGTACTTC	CASSLLAGTNEQYF
TRBV10-2	TRBJ2-1	few	.	15	TGCGCCAGCAGTGGACGGCCCCCGGCGGGCAATGAGCAGTTCTTC	CASSGRPPAGNEQFF
TRBV5-6	TRBJ2-2	.	.	16	TGTGCCAGCAGCCCCCCGGGACTGGAGAACACCGGGGAGCTGTTTTTT	CASSPPGLENTGELFF
TRBV5-1	TRBJ2-5	once	.	12	TGCGCCAGCAGCTTGGCTCAAGAGACCCAGTACTTC	CASSLAQETQYF
TRBV9	TRBJ2-3	.	TRBD2	16	TGTGCCAGCAGCGCAGGTGGCGGGAGGGTCACAGATACGCAGTATTTT	CASSAGGGRVTDTQYF
TRBV7-2	TRBJ2-2	once	.	14	TGTGCCAGCAGCTTAGCAGGGAGGACCGGGGAGCTGTTTTTT	CASSLAGRTGELFF
TRBV7-2	TRBJ2-7	.	TRBD1	16	TGTGCCAGCAGCTTAGAGGCGACAGGGCTCCCCTACGAGCAGTACTTC	CASSLEATGLPYEQYF